The 26 T cell receptor beta chains below all came from one sample that was sequenced in a study of molecular identifiers for immune sequencing clone quantification. TCRdb re-called the PCR reads through MiXCR, storing one row per CDR3 protein. In the table there are 250,000 to 350,000 distinct CDR3 sequences, about 20% of which are singletons. The sequenced sample was naive CD8+ T cells from blood, with Jurkat cell RNA spiked in. Subset reported: FACS-sorted CD8+CD4-CCR7+CD45RA+ naive T cells. Source of these receptors: a human donor in good health. Some libraries in this study had Jurkat cell RNA spiked in.

This clonotype was observed many times. J is TRBJ1-6 and V is TRBV20-1, with unresolved D. Trimming left V 0 bases short and J 8 bases short, with 20 bases between. Germline V gene sequence: CDR1 DFQATT, CDR2 SNEGSKA (reference sequence). CDR3 length: 17 amino acids. The CDR3, as DNA: TGCAGTGCTAGAGACCCCACCTTCGGACCGGGCTATTCACCCCTCCACTTT. Protein sequence: CSARDPTFGPGYSPLHF.

This clonotype has a count of ten or more. This chain joins TRBV5-4 and TRBJ2-3; 8 nucleotides match TRBD1. With 2 bases clipped from V and 6 bases from J, the junction kept 8 bases outside the gene matches. The CDR3 sequence is 15 residues long. The germline CDR1 and CDR2 sequences are SGHNT and YYREEE (reference sequence). In nucleotides, the CDR3 is TGTGCCAGCAGCTTCAAGGACAGGGCTCGGGATACGCAGTATTTT. Its protein product is CASSFKDRARDTQYF.

The chain joins TRBV7-6 to TRBJ2-2; the D gene is possibly TRBD2 (5 bases). This CDR3 is built from 13 residues. Per the germline V gene, CDR1 is SGHVS and CDR2 is FNYEAQ. The CDR3 bases are TGTGGGACTTTGATAGACAACACCGGGGAGCTGTTTTTT. This translates into CGTLIDNTGELFF.

This clonotype was picked up many times. The CDR3 bases are TGCGCCAGCAGACAGACTAGCGGGGGGGCCGCAGATACGCAGTATTTT. Protein sequence: CASRQTSGGAADTQYF. J is TRBJ2-3 and V is TRBV4-3, with TRBD2 matching 14 bases. With 6 bases clipped from V and 4 bases from J, the junction kept 6 bases outside the gene matches. Germline V gene data show CDR1 as LGHNA and CDR2 as YSLEER. The CDR3 is made up of 16 amino acids.

Notes on this clonotype: A much larger clone differs by one base, so this may be a read error. The chain carries TRBV6-5 and TRBJ2-1; TRBD2 agrees at 8 bases. J lost 12 bases, V lost 2 bases, and 6 bases had no gene match. The CDR3 runs to 13 residues. CDR1 and CDR2 (germline): MNHEY, SVGAGI. DNA for the CDR3: TGTGCCAGCAGTTACGGTAGCGGGGCTGGGCAGTTCTTC. Protein: CASSYGSGAGQFF.

A remark on this clonotype: This may come from a read error, since a much larger clone is one base off. The chain links TRBV28 to TRBJ2-2, with 10 positions matching TRBD2. This CDR3 region has 20 residues. Germline CDR1 MDHEN, CDR2 SYDVKM. This CDR3 is CASSFTGTSENPRPAGELLF. The CDR3 region has the DNA TGTGCCAGCAGTTTTACCGGGACTAGCGAGAACCCGAGGCCGGCCGGGGAGCTGCTTTTT.

This clonotype was recorded at least ten times. The chain has TRBV6-6 and TRBJ1-5, with D possibly matching TRBD1 (5 bases). The CDR3 is 13 residues long. The ends were cut back, 7 bases at V and 3 bases at J, with 10 bases in the middle. Germline CDR1 reads MNHNY; CDR2 reads SVGAGI (reference sequence). CDR3: CASNPGLNQPQHF. The CDR3, as DNA: TGTGCCAGCAATCCGGGACTCAATCAGCCCCAGCATTTT.

This clonotype was seen many times. CDR3 coding DNA: TGTGCCAGCGGCCCCGGGGAGCTGTTTTTT. It yields the protein CASGPGELFF. The chain is built from TRBV6-2 or TRBV6-3 and TRBJ2-2; D is unclear. The CDR3 runs 10 residues. Per germline, CDR1 MNHEY and CDR2 SVGEGT. Trimming removed 8 bases at V and 6 bases at J, with 4 bases between.

The table lists this clonotype with many counts. The chain carries TRBV6-2 or TRBV6-3 and TRBJ2-2; 8 bases are a match to TRBD1. The germline gives CDR1 MNHEY, CDR2 SVGEGT. The CDR3 runs to 14 residues. J lost 5 bases, V lost 5 bases, and 4 bases had no gene match. The CDR3 here is CASSEDRATGELFF. The CDR3 DNA follows: TGTGCCAGCAGTGAGGACAGGGCGACCGGGGAGCTGTTTTTT.

Note on this clonotype: This may stem from a read error, because a much larger clone lies one nucleotide away. V gene TRBV7-9 combines with J gene TRBJ1-1, with D tentatively TRBD1 (6 bases). V was clipped by 1 base and J by 3 bases, with 9 bases between them. The CDR3 loop spans 14 amino acids. The germline gives CDR1 SEHNR, CDR2 FQNEAQ (reference sequence). As DNA, the CDR3 is TGTGCCAGCAGCTTAGTTCACAGGGACACTGAAGCTTTCTTT. It specifies CASSLVHRDTEAFF.

This clonotype was picked up a small number of times. This may be a read error: a much more frequent sequence differs by one nucleotide. The chain is built from TRBV7-8 and TRBJ2-1; D assignment may be TRBD1 or TRBD2 (5 bases each). Germline CDR1 is SGHVS and CDR2 is FQNEAQ. This CDR3 is 16 amino acids long. The CDR3 bases are TGTGCCAGCAGCTTAGTAGGTCGGGGACCCTACAATGAGCTGTTCTTC. This encodes CASSLVGRGPYNELFF.

Turning to this clonotype: This may be a read error, as it is one base from a much larger clone. CDR3 bases: TGTGCCAGCAGCAACCCCGGGACAGGGGCCGGGAATAAGCAGTTCTTC. Residues: CASSNPGTGAGNKQFF. This sequence joins TRBV11-2 and TRBJ2-1, with 10 bases identical to TRBD1. CDR1 and CDR2 (germline): SGHAT, FQNNGV. V gave up 5 bases and J gave up 11 bases; unmatched junction bases: 15. CDR3 size: 16 residues.

The table lists this clonotype with many counts. The rearrangement links TRBV6-5 to TRBJ1-1; D is undetermined. Germline values: CDR1 MNHEY, CDR2 SVGAGI. The CDR3 has 13 amino acids. The V gene lost 9 bases and the J gene lost 3 bases, with 14 bases spanning the gap. The chain's CDR3 is CASADYGYTEAFF. The CDR3 coding sequence is TGTGCCAGTGCGGATTATGGGTACACTGAAGCTTTCTTT.

With regard to this clonotype: Being one base from a much bigger clone, this may be a read error. This chain joins TRBV29-1 and TRBJ1-1; D remains ambiguous. This CDR3 has 10 amino acids. Germline V CDR1 and CDR2: SQVTM, ANQGSEA. The CDR3, as DNA: TGCAGCGTTGTGAGTACTGAAGCTCTCTTT. Its translation: CSVVSTEALF.

This rearrangement joins TRBV3-2 to TRBJ1-1; the table assigns TRBD1, which was not confirmed against the DNA. TRBV3-2 is shown as a pseudogene. There are 14 residues in the CDR3. The CDR3 DNA follows: TGTGCCAGCAGCCAAAATACAGGGGCCGCTGAAGCTTTCTTT. Encoded protein: CASSQNTGAAEAFF.

At least ten counts were recorded for this clonotype. The chain links TRBV28 to TRBJ2-1; a weak D match, TRBD2 (6 bases). Between the trimmed V and J ends, which lost 2 bases and 3 bases, there was a span of 23 bases. The CDR3 contains 19 residues. Germline V lookup: CDR1 MDHEN, CDR2 SYDVKM. The CDR3 is CASSLPNPAVSGLYNEQFF. The CDR3 bases are TGTGCCAGCAGTTTACCTAACCCGGCTGTTAGCGGTCTCTACAATGAGCAGTTCTTC.

The chain joins TRBV7-3 to TRBJ1-4; 7 positions match TRBD1. Germline CDR1 reads SGHTA; CDR2 reads FQGTGA. This CDR3 comprises 19 residues. The V and J ends lost 5 bases and 6 bases, in that order; junction bases with no gene match: 21. CDR3 residues: CASSQHSGSQGDEDEKLFF. The CDR3 DNA is TGTGCCAGCAGCCAACATAGCGGGAGTCAGGGGGATGAGGATGAAAAACTGTTTTTT.

This clonotype appeared many times. This chain joins TRBV11-2 and TRBJ2-5; D may correspond to TRBD1 or TRBD2 (5 bases each). Germline CDR1 reads SGHAT; CDR2 reads FQNNGV. This CDR3 is 15 amino acids long. With 4 bases removed from V and 0 bases from J, the gap between germline ends came to 12 bases. The CDR3 loop reads CASSSSGGHQETQYF. The DNA of the CDR3 is TGTGCCAGCAGCTCATCTGGGGGTCACCAAGAGACCCAGTACTTC.

This clonotype came up many times. The V call is TRBV5-8, the J call TRBJ2-7; D gene unclear. Per germline, CDR1 SGHTS and CDR2 YDEGEE. The germline V and J ends were trimmed by 0 bases and 7 bases, with 11 bases remaining between them. The CDR3 has 13 amino acids. The CDR3 region is CASSLGPNQEQYF. The CDR3 DNA reads as TGTGCCAGCAGCTTGGGACCTAACCAGGAGCAGTACTTC.

This clonotype was picked up many times. The chain couples TRBV4-3 to TRBJ2-7; D uncertain. In germline, CDR1 is LGHNA, CDR2 YSLEER. V lost 0 bases and J lost 1, with 13 bases in between. This CDR3 is 16 amino acids long. CDR3 nucleotides: TGCGCCAGCAGCCAAGATCGAACTGCTCATTCCTACGAGCAGTACTTC. It codes for CASSQDRTAHSYEQYF.

V gene TRBV4-3 combines with J gene TRBJ2-1; possibly TRBD2 for D (6 bases). V was cut by 3 bases and J by 6 bases, with 12 bases left in between. CDR1 and CDR2 (germline): LGHNA, YSLEER. The CDR3 loop spans 14 amino acids. The CDR3 region has the DNA TGCGCCAGCAGCCAGGGTTCTAGCGCCAATGAGCAGTTCTTC. Protein product: CASSQGSSANEQFF.

This clonotype was counted many times. V and J are TRBV6-2 or TRBV6-3 and TRBJ1-1; D is unclear. This CDR3 is built from 16 residues. Germline V gene data show CDR1 as MNHEY and CDR2 as SVGEGT. With 6 bases removed from V and 1 base from J, the gap between germline ends came to 18 bases. CDR3 in amino acids: CASSRLAVGRNTEAFF. The CDR3 DNA reads as TGTGCCAGCAGCCGGTTGGCGGTGGGAAGGAACACTGAAGCTTTCTTT.

This clonotype was detected many times. The V call is TRBV12-5, the J call TRBJ2-7; possibly TRBD1 for D (6 bases). Germline V gene lookup returns CDR1 LGHNT and CDR2 FRNRAP. The CDR3 runs 13 residues. V was trimmed by 5 bases and J by 2 bases, leaving 10 bases between them. CDR3 residues: CASGTGSAYEQYF. Here the CDR3 DNA reads TGTGCTAGTGGTACAGGGTCCGCCTACGAGCAGTACTTC.

The chain uses TRBV10-2 and TRBJ2-3; 9 nucleotides match TRBD2. The CDR3 is 14 amino acids. CDR1 WSHSY and CDR2 SAAADI come from the germline V gene. With V trimmed by 4 bases and J by 5 bases, 4 bases remained unmatched. The CDR3 sequence is CASSAALAGDTQYF. The CDR3 DNA sequence: TGCGCCAGCAGTGCTGCACTAGCGGGAGATACGCAGTATTTT.

This clonotype showed up just a few times. One base away lies a much larger clone, so this may be a sequencing read error. This is likely a read error, given that the CDR3 carries no conserved phenylalanine or tryptophan at its end. This sequence joins TRBV25-1 and TRBJ2-5; the D gene is possibly TRBD1 (5 bases). Germline V gene data show CDR1 as MGHDK and CDR2 as SYGVNS. The V end was cut by 5 bases, the J end by 2 bases, with 15 bases between. The CDR3 has 15 residues. The CDR3 sequence: CASSPPGYRQETQYS. Here the CDR3 DNA reads TGTGCCAGCAGTCCCCCCGGGTACAGGCAAGAGACCCAGTACTCC.

Worth noting for this clonotype: This clone may be a read error of a much larger clone one base away. The rearrangement joins TRBV15 to TRBJ2-7; maybe TRBD1 (5 bases). Germline-derived CDR1 and CDR2 are LNHNV and YYDKDF (reference sequence). CDR3 length: 13 residues. The CDR3 DNA reads TGTGCCACCAGCAGTACAGGTTACTACGGGCAGTACTTC. Translation: CATSSTGYYGQYF. Supplemented by reference TRBV15 and TRBJ2-7, the full variable domain reads DAMVIQNPRYQVTQFGKPVTLSCSQTLNHNVMYWYQQKSSQAPKLLFHYYDKDFNNEADTPDNFQSRRPNTSFCFLDIRSPGLGDTAMYLCATSSTGYYGQYFGPGTRLTVT.